One sample yielded the 24 T cell receptor beta chains listed below, sequenced in a study of shared clonotypes between healthy human individuals. Libraries were prepared by immunoSEQ multiplex PCR; TCRdb keeps only in-frame clonotypes and omits some of them. The data hold fewer than 400,000 clones, with around two thirds observed a single time. Material: memory CD4+ T cells sorted from blood. Sample subset: CD45RA-negative fraction. Receptors originate from a man aged 30 to 39 in good health.

This chain uses TRBV2 with TRBJ2-7; weak D call: TRBD1 (6 bases). Trimming removed 7 bases at V and 6 bases at J, with 13 bases between. CDR1 and CDR2 (germline): SNHLY, FYNNEI. CDR3 size: 12 residues. CDR3 nucleotides: TGTGCCAGCAACTATTTAGGGGGCGAGCAGTACTTC. Its protein product is CASNYLGGEQYF.

This clone appeared many times. The chain recombines TRBV29-1 with TRBJ2-3; tentatively, D is TRBD1 (5 bases). This CDR3 is built from 13 residues. The ends were cut back, 4 bases at V and 5 bases at J, with 13 bases in the middle. Germline CDR1 is SQVTM and CDR2 is ANQGSEA. CDR3 loop: CSVGKGNKDTQYF. DNA for the CDR3: TGCAGCGTTGGAAAGGGGAATAAAGATACGCAGTATTTT.

About this clone: A far larger clone is a single base away, which makes a read error likely. The chain links TRBV7-2 to TRBJ1-1; a weak D match, TRBD1 (5 bases). CDR3 size: 14 residues. Germline CDR1 is SGHTA and CDR2 is FQGNSA. Deletions cut 1 base from V and 13 bases from J, with 19 bases between. DNA for the CDR3: TGTGCCAGCAGCTTAGATATGCCGGGGGAACAAGTTTTCTTT. It codes for CASSLDMPGEQVFF.

The chain recombines TRBV5-4 with TRBJ2-1; 8 bases are shared with TRBD2. The trim removed 4 bases at V and 2 bases at J, leaving 5 bases unmatched. CDR1 and CDR2 from the germline V gene are SGHNT and YYREEE (reference sequence). The CDR3 covers 15 residues. CDR3 in DNA: TGTGCCAGCAGCGCCGCTAGCGGGCCCTACAATGAGCAGTTCTTC. Translating gives CASSAASGPYNEQFF.

This clone turned up a few times. Different DNA sequences within this sample yield the same CDR3. The rearrangement joins TRBV2 to TRBJ1-5, with D uncertain. V shed 4 bases and J shed 5 bases, with 9 bases lying between them. The CDR3 spans 13 residues. Germline-derived CDR1 and CDR2 are SNHLY and FYNNEI. Written as DNA, the CDR3 is TGTGCCAGCAGTGGGACGGGTGATCAGCCCCAGCATTTT. Translation gives CASSGTGDQPQHF.

This chain uses TRBV2 with TRBJ1-5; the match to TRBD1 covers 7 bases. After removal of 4 bases from V and 6 bases from J, the junction contained 6 bases not matched to a gene. Germline CDR1 SNHLY, CDR2 FYNNEI. This CDR3 contains 14 residues. The CDR3 is CASSGDSRGQPQHF. The CDR3 nucleotides read TGTGCCAGCAGTGGGGACAGTCGGGGTCAGCCCCAGCATTTT.

V gene TRBV6-5 combines with J gene TRBJ2-7, with 9 bases fitting TRBD1. The germline CDR1 and CDR2 sequences are MNHEY and SVGAGI. J was trimmed by 2 bases and V by 5 bases; bases with no gene match: 4. The CDR3 is 14 amino acids. The DNA for the CDR3 is TGTGCCAGCAGTCAACGGACAGGGGCCTACGAGCAGTACTTC. This sequence encodes CASSQRTGAYEQYF.

The CDR3 region is CSVGVGGTGELFF. The DNA for the CDR3 is TGCAGCGTTGGGGTAGGGGGTACCGGGGAGCTGTTTTTT. This chain uses TRBV29-1 with TRBJ2-2; D possibly corresponds to TRBD1 (6 bases). Between the trimmed V and J ends, which lost 4 bases and 5 bases, there was a span of 11 bases. The V gene's germline CDR1 is SQVTM and CDR2 ANQGSEA. This CDR3 has 13 residues.

The V and J genes are TRBV2 and TRBJ2-5, with TRBD2 matching 13 bases. The V gene end was trimmed by 2 bases and the J gene end by 1 base; junction bases not matched to a gene: 7. CDR1 is SNHLY and CDR2 is FYNNEI in the germline V gene. The CDR3 covers 18 residues. CDR3: CASSEIGLAGVGQETQYF. CDR3 nucleotide sequence: TGTGCCAGCAGTGAAATCGGACTAGCGGGAGTCGGCCAAGAGACCCAGTACTTC.

The genes are TRBV6-6 and TRBJ1-2, with 7 bases that match TRBD1. V gave up 7 bases and J gave up 4 bases; unmatched junction bases: 9. The CDR3 is 14 residues long. Germline CDR1 reads MNHNY; CDR2 reads SVGAGI (reference sequence). The CDR3 DNA follows: TGTGCCAGCACCAAGGGGGCGCGAATCTATGGCTACACCTTC. This sequence encodes CASTKGARIYGYTF.

The chain recombines TRBV11-2 with TRBJ2-7; D remains ambiguous. Trimming took 5 bases from V and 5 from J, leaving 13 bases between them. CDR1 and CDR2 (germline): SGHAT, FQNNGV. The CDR3 is 13 residues long. The CDR3 DNA reads TGTGCCAGCAGCCTGATGCAGCAGAACGAGCAGTACTTC. This codes for CASSLMQQNEQYF.

This clone has only a few counts. The rearrangement joins TRBV5-1 to TRBJ2-3; the match to TRBD2 covers 13 bases. The CDR3 length is 16 residues. CDR1 and CDR2 (germline): SGHRS, YFSETQ. V was clipped by 4 bases and J by 4 bases; unmatched bases: 6. This CDR3 reads CASSPRTSGSPDTQYF. The CDR3 region has the DNA TGCGCCAGCAGCCCAAGGACTAGCGGGAGCCCAGATACGCAGTATTTT.

This clone has just a few counts. The J gene is TRBJ1-5, the V gene TRBV6-4, with D perhaps TRBD1 (5 bases). The CDR3 is 13 amino acids. The germline V and J ends were trimmed by 3 bases and 3 bases, with 6 bases remaining between them. Germline V gene data show CDR1 as MRHNA and CDR2 as SNTAGT. The CDR3 bases are TGTGCCAGCAGTGAGGGGGTCAATCAGCCCCAGCATTTT. The encoded protein is CASSEGVNQPQHF.

This chain joins TRBV7-8 and TRBJ2-3; TRBD2 aligns across 8 bases. Germline V gene lookup returns CDR1 SGHVS and CDR2 FQNEAQ. There are 15 residues in the CDR3. The J segment lost 0 bases and the V segment lost 4 bases, leaving 3 bases of the junction unmatched. CDR3 sequence reads: CASSSSGLSTDTQYF. CDR3 DNA sequence: TGTGCCAGCAGCTCTAGCGGGCTTAGCACAGATACGCAGTATTTT.

This clone was seen a single time. This sequence joins TRBV7-2 and TRBJ2-1; TRBD2 might be the D (5 bases). Trimming pared 1 base from V and 10 bases from J, leaving 5 bases between. The CDR3 covers 11 residues. Germline CDR1 SGHTA, CDR2 FQGNSA. As DNA, the CDR3 is TGTGCCAGCAGCTTAGGGAGGGAGCAGTTCTTC. Its protein is CASSLGREQFF.

The table lists this clone with a few counts. This chain links TRBV6-6 with TRBJ2-1; D not certain. Per germline, CDR1 MNHNY and CDR2 SVGAGI (reference sequence). The V gene lost 6 bases and the J gene lost 9 bases, with 9 bases spanning the gap. This CDR3 region has 11 residues. The CDR3 DNA reads as TGTGCCAGCAGCGGACGCGTTGAGCAGTTCTTC. Translated: CASSGRVEQFF.

V gene TRBV5-1 combines with J gene TRBJ2-2; no reliable D call. Germline-derived CDR1 and CDR2 are SGHRS and YFSETQ. The CDR3 is 12 residues long. Between the trimmed V and J ends, which lost 3 bases and 4 bases, there was a span of 4 bases. CDR3: CASSYPTGELFF. CDR3 nucleotides: TGCGCCAGCAGCTATCCCACCGGGGAGCTGTTTTTT.

As DNA, the CDR3 is TGTGCCAGCCGCGCGAGGGGGGGCACTGAAGCTTTCTTT. As protein: CASRARGGTEAFF. The chain couples TRBV7-3 to TRBJ1-1, with D maybe TRBD1 (6 bases). The CDR3 runs to 13 residues. Germline V CDR1 and CDR2: SGHTA, FQGTGA. V lost 8 bases and J lost 4, with 14 bases in between. Based on the CDR3 plus reference TRBV7-3 and TRBJ1-1, the full variable domain is GAGVSQTPSNKVTEKGKYVELRCDPISGHTALYWYRQSLGQGPEFLIYFQGTGAADDSGLPNDRFFAVRPEGSVSTLKIQRTERGDSAVYLCASRARGGTEAFFGQGTRLTVV.

The chain is built from TRBV5-1 and TRBJ1-2; D uncertain. CDR3 size: 13 residues. Germline values: CDR1 SGHRS, CDR2 YFSETQ. V was trimmed by 6 bases and J by 4 bases, leaving 13 bases between them. CDR3 in amino acids: CASTAAFAYGYTF. CDR3 coding DNA: TGCGCCAGCACCGCCGCATTTGCCTATGGCTACACCTTC.

The rearrangement uses TRBV28 and TRBJ2-7; TRBD2 matches 7 bases. Trimming cost V 2 bases and J 1 base; bases outside gene matches: 5. This CDR3 comprises 15 residues. Germline V gives CDR1 MDHEN, CDR2 SYDVKM. The CDR3 loop is CASSLPSGASYEQYF. CDR3 DNA sequence: TGTGCCAGCAGTTTACCTAGCGGCGCTTCCTACGAGCAGTACTTC.

The V gene is TRBV19, the J gene TRBJ2-7; tentatively, D is TRBD2 (5 bases). V was pared by 6 bases and J by 0 bases, with 12 bases between. Germline V gene sequence: CDR1 LNHDA, CDR2 SQIVND (reference sequence). The CDR3 is 14 amino acids. CDR3 amino acids: CASSRMTTSYEQYF. Written as DNA, the CDR3 is TGTGCCAGTAGCAGGATGACTACCTCCTACGAGCAGTACTTC. Full variable domain (rest looked up from reference TRBV19 and TRBJ2-7): DGGITQSPKYLFRKEGQNVTLSCEQNLNHDAMYWYRQDPGQGLRLIYYSQIVNDFQKGDIAEGYSVSREKKESFPLTVTSAQKNPTAFYLCASSRMTTSYEQYFGPGTRLTVT.

The V and J genes are TRBV2 and TRBJ2-7, with 9 bases matching TRBD1. The length of the CDR3 is 14 residues. With 2 bases clipped from V and 4 bases from J, the junction kept 3 bases outside the gene matches. CDR1 and CDR2 (germline): SNHLY, FYNNEI. CDR3 bases: TGTGCCAGCAGTGAAACAGGGGGCGCTTACGAGCAGTACTTC. As protein: CASSETGGAYEQYF.

The V call is TRBV28, the J call TRBJ2-3; no definite D call. Germline loops: CDR1 MDHEN, CDR2 SYDVKM. This CDR3 is built from 14 residues. The V and J ends lost 1 base and 3 bases respectively, with 8 bases between them. CDR3 amino acids: CASSLSAGTDTQYF. DNA for the CDR3: TGTGCCAGCAGTTTATCGGCTGGAACAGATACGCAGTATTTT.

This clone was observed a single time. Here the CDR3 DNA reads TGTGCCAGCAGCTTATTTGGGACTAGCGACACAGATACGCAGTATTTT. Translation: CASSLFGTSDTDTQYF. The V gene is TRBV7-2, the J gene TRBJ2-3, with 10 bases fitting TRBD2. CDR1 is SGHTA, CDR2 FQGNSA, per germline. V gave up 2 bases and J gave up 2 bases; unmatched junction bases: 4. This CDR3 spans 16 amino acids.